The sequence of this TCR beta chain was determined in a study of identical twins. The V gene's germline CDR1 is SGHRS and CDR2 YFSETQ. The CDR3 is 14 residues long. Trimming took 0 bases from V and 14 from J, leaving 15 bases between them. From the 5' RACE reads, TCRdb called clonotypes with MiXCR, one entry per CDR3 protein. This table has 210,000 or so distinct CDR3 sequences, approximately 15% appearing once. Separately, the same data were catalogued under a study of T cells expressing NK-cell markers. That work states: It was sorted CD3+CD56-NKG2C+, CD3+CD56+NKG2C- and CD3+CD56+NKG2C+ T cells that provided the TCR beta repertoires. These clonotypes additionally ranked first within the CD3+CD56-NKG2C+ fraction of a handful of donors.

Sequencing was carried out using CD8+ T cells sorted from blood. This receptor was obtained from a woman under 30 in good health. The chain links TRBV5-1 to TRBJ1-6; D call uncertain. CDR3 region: CASSLGDNGITLHF. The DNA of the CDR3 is TGCGCCAGCAGCTTGGGCGACAACGGCATAACCCTCCACTTT.